This TCR beta chain stems from a study of blood T cell repertoires in COVID-19. As for the study in general: The study drew acute and convalescent COVID-19 samples from the United States, Italy and Spain.

Sequencing was performed with immunoSEQ multiplex PCR; in TCRdb, only in-frame clones are kept and a portion is missing. The data contain about 210,000 clones, around 80% of them singletons. J lost 0 bases, V lost 6 bases, and 3 bases had no gene match. CDR1 ENHRY and CDR2 SYGVKD come from the germline V gene. This CDR3 spans 14 amino acids. The sequence was collected from a woman between 35 and 50 years old with acute or convalescent COVID-19. The chain recombines TRBV10-3 with TRBJ2-7, with TRBD1 matching over 9 bases. Sequencing input: peripheral blood. In DNA form, the CDR3 reads TGTGCCATCAGCCGGGACAGGGACTCCTACGAGCAGTACTTC. It is translated as CAISRDRDSYEQYF.